The 11 T cell receptor beta chains below all came from one sample that was sequenced in a study of T cell changes during pregnancy in multiple sclerosis. This table comes from immunoSEQ multiplex PCR, and its TCRdb copy is limited to in-frame clones, with some not included. This sample carries some 51,000 clones, approximately 93% of them seen once, and the ten largest clones take 0.47%. The sample consisted of CD4+ T cells from peripheral blood mononuclear cells, taken in the first trimester of pregnancy. These receptors all stem from a female donor with multiple sclerosis, enrolled in a pregnancy study.

The CDR3: CASRRDRGYYEQYF. CDR3 bases: TGTGCCAGTCGTCGGGACAGGGGATACTACGAGCAGTACTTC. The chain uses TRBV6-5 and TRBJ2-7; 10 nucleotides agree with TRBD1. Germline CDR1 reads MNHEY; CDR2 reads SVGAGI. The CDR3 totals 14 residues. V lost 9 bases to trimming and J lost 3 bases; unmatched junction nucleotides: 8.

The chain carries TRBV6-5 and TRBJ2-7, with TRBD2 as a possible D gene (6 bases). Trimming shortened V by 6 bases and J by 4 bases, and 13 bases separated the two germline ends. This CDR3 has 13 amino acids. Germline V CDR1 and CDR2: MNHEY, SVGAGI. The CDR3 loop is CASRAGGAYEQYF. The CDR3 DNA is TGTGCCAGCAGGGCTGGAGGGGCTTACGAGCAGTACTTC.

This chain connects TRBV7-6 to TRBJ2-2; D might be TRBD1 (6 bases). CDR3 length: 15 amino acids. CDR1 and CDR2 from the germline V gene are SGHVS and FNYEAQ. V lost 5 bases to trimming and J lost 5 bases, with 15 bases between them. The CDR3 DNA follows: TGTGCCAGCAGCCCACCGACAGGAGGAACCGGGGAGCTGTTTTTT. It specifies CASSPPTGGTGELFF.

The chain joins TRBV9 to TRBJ1-2; D is possibly TRBD1 (6 bases). Germline assignment: CDR1 SGDLS and CDR2 YYNGEE. Trimming removed 3 bases from V and 8 bases from J, with 14 bases in between. The CDR3 runs to 13 residues. CDR3 nucleotides: TGTGCCAGCAGCGACTCGGGAAGGGGGGGCTACACCTTC. This encodes CASSDSGRGGYTF.

This clone was recorded only once. The chain uses TRBV19 and TRBJ1-1, with D tentatively TRBD1 (5 bases). V was pared by 8 bases and J by 11 bases, with 15 bases between. The CDR3 covers 11 residues. The germline CDR1 and CDR2 sequences are LNHDA and SQIVND (reference sequence). CDR3 DNA sequence: TGTGCCAGTTCCCAGGCGGGGGATGCTTTCTTT. It yields the protein CASSQAGDAFF.

This sequence joins TRBV5-1 and TRBJ2-2; D call uncertain. The V and J ends lost 6 bases and 3 bases respectively, with 6 bases between them. The CDR3 has 12 amino acids. Germline V gene sequence: CDR1 SGHRS, CDR2 YFSETQ. The chain's CDR3 is CASTFDTGELFF. CDR3 nucleotides: TGCGCCAGCACTTTTGACACCGGGGAGCTGTTTTTT.

CDR3 loop: CASSPRDRGSKNIQYF. The CDR3 nucleotides are TGTGCCAGCTCACCGAGGGACAGGGGGTCCAAAAACATTCAGTACTTC. The chain joins TRBV18 to TRBJ2-4, with 11 nucleotides matching TRBD1. CDR1 KGHSH and CDR2 LQKENI come from the germline V gene. V dropped 3 bases and J dropped 2; count of bases not matched to a gene: 3. This CDR3 is 16 amino acids long. The full variable domain, completed using reference TRBV18 and TRBJ2-4, is NAGVMQNPRHLVRRRGQEARLRCSPMKGHSHVYWYRQLPEEGLKFMVYLQKENIIDESGMPKERFSAEFPKEGPSILRIQQVVRGDSAAYFCASSPRDRGSKNIQYFGAGTRLSVL.

J is TRBJ2-7 and V is TRBV27; 7 bases align to TRBD1. The length of the CDR3 is 14 residues. Germline assignment: CDR1 MNHEY and CDR2 SMNVEV (reference sequence). Unmatched junction bases numbered 9, after V lost 7 bases and J lost 3 bases. CDR3 coding DNA: TGTGCCAGCAAACAGGGGACAGAGAACTACGAGCAGTACTTC. Protein sequence: CASKQGTENYEQYF.

The V gene is TRBV9, the J gene TRBJ1-2; 7 bases are a match to TRBD1. Germline trimming cut 2 bases from V and 8 bases from J; bases unmatched to any gene: 9. The CDR3 is 14 amino acids. Looked up from germline, CDR1 is SGDLS and CDR2 is YYNGEE. CDR3 in DNA: TGTGCCAGCAGCGTCGACAGGGAAGGGGGGGGCTACACCTTC. It yields the protein CASSVDREGGGYTF.

The chain joins TRBV14 to TRBJ2-7; unclear D gene. The CDR3 is 11 residues long. V lost 4 bases, J lost 4 bases, and 5 bases lay in between. Per germline, CDR1 SGHDN and CDR2 FVKESK. The DNA for the CDR3 is TGTGCCAGCAGCCTCTATTACGAGCAGTACTTC. Its protein product is CASSLYYEQYF.

The chain joins TRBV30 to TRBJ2-5, with TRBD1 matching 9 bases. CDR1 and CDR2 (germline): GTSNPN, SVGIG (reference sequence). This CDR3 is 14 amino acids long. V trimming: 5 bases; J trimming: 2 bases; junction bases outside the gene matches: 6. CDR3 DNA sequence: TGTGCCTGGGGTGGACAGGGGACTCAAGAGACCCAGTACTTC. Translated: CAWGGQGTQETQYF.